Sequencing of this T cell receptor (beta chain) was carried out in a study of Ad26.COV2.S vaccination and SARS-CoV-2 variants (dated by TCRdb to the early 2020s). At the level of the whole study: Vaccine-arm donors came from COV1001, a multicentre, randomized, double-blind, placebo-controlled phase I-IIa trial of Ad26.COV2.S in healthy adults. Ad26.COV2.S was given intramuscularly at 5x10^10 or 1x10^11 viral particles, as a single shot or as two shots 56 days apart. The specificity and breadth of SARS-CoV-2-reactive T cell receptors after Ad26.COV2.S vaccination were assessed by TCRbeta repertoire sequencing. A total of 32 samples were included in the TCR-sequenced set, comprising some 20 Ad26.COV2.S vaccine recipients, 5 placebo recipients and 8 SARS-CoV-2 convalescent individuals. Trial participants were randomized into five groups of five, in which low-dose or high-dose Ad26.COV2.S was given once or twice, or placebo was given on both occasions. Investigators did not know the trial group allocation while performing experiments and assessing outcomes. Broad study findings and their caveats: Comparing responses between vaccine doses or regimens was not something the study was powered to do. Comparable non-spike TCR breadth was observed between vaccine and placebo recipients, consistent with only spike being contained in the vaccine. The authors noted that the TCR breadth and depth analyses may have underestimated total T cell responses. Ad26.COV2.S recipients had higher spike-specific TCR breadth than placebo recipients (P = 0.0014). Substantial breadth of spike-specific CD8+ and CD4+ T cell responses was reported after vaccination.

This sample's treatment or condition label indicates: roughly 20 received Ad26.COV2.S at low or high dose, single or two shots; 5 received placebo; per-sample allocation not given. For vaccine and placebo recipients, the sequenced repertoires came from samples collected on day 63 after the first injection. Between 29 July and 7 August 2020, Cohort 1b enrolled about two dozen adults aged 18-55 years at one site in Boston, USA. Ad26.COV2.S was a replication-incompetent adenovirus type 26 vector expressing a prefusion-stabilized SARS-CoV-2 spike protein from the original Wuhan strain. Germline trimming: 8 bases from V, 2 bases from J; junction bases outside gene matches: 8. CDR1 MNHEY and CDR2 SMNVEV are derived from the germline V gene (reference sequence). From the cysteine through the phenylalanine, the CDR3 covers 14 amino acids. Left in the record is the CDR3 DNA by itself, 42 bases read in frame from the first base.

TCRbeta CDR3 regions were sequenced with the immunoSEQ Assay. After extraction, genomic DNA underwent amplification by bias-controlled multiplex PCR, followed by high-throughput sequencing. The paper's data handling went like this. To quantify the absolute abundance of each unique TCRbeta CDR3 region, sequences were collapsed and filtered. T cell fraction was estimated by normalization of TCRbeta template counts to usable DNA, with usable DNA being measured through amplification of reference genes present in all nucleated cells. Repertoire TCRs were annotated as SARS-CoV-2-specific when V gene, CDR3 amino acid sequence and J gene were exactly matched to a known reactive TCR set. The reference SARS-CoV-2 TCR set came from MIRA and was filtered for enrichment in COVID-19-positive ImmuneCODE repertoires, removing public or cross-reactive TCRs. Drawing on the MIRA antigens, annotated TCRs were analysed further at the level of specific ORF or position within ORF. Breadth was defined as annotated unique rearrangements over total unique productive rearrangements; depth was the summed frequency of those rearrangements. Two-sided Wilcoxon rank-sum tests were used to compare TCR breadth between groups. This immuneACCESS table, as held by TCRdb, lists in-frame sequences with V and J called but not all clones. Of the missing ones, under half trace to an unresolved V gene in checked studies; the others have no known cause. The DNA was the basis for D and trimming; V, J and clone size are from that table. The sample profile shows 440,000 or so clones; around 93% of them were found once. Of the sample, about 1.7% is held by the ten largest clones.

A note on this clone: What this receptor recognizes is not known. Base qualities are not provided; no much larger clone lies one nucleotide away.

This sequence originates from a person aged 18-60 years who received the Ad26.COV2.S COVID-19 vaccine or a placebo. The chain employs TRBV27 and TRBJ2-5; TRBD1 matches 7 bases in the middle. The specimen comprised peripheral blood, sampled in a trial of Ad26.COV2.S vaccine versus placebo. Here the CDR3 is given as CASGRQGRQETQYF. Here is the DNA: TGTGCCAGCGGAAGACAGGGTCGACAAGAGACCCAGTACTTC.